A single count supports the clone carrying this T cell receptor (beta chain). Its antigen is not known. There were no recent acute infections or vaccinations among the donors, who were healthy HIV-negative adults. This entry comes from a study of shared clonotypes between healthy human individuals. The CDR3 is 17 amino acids. With V trimmed by 5 bases and J by 9 bases, 12 bases remained unmatched. Looked up from germline, CDR1 is LGHNT and CDR2 is FRNRAP. Researchers divided each subset's genomic DNA evenly across several immunoSEQ plates. This table comes from immunoSEQ multiplex PCR, and its TCRdb copy is limited to in-frame clones, with some not included. This table has roughly 1 million clones, around 74% appearing once. Study-wide results and caveats: Blood alone was sampled, and tissue repertoires likely differ.

The J gene is TRBJ2-1, the V gene TRBV12-5, with 14 bases that match TRBD2. The sequence was collected from a man between 18 and 35 years old in good health. The sample taken for sequencing was memory CD4+ T cells sorted from blood. The sample's subset: CD45RA-negative fraction. The CDR3 is CASGPPGLAGGPIEQFF. CDR3 sequence (DNA): TGTGCTAGTGGTCCTCCTGGACTAGCGGGAGGACCGATTGAGCAGTTCTTC. The variable domain in full, with the rest retrieved from reference TRBV12-5 and TRBJ2-1, is DARVTQTPRHKVTEMGQEVTMRCQPILGHNTVFWYRQTMMQGLELLAYFRNRAPLDDSGMPKDRFSAEMPDATLATLKIQPSEPRDSAVYFCASGPPGLAGGPIEQFFGPGTRLTVL.